This T cell receptor beta chain was sequenced during a study of cytomegalovirus exposure and HLA in healthy donors. Germline CDR1 reads SGHAT; CDR2 reads FQDESV (reference sequence). The trim removed 5 bases at V and 3 bases at J, leaving 6 bases unmatched. The CDR3 runs 16 residues. Vbeta (60) and Jbeta (13) primers were used in the PCR. Profiled with immunoSEQ multiplex PCR; TCRdb holds only in-frame clones, not every one. The data contain 200,000 or so clones, 87% of them singletons. The sample consisted of PBMCs. This receptor was identified in a man younger than 45 in good health and CMV-seronegative. The chain has TRBV11-1 and TRBJ1-4, with 10 bases lining up with TRBD1. As DNA, the CDR3 is TGTGCCAGCAGCGCGGGACAGGGGTTTGCTAATGAAAAACTGTTTTTT. Encoded protein: CASSAGQGFANEKLFF.